This is a list of T cell receptor beta chains from one sample in a study of blood T cell repertoires in COVID-19. Sequencing used immunoSEQ multiplex PCR; TCRdb keeps in-frame clones, though not all of them. The sample lists 150,000 or so clones; approximately 80% were seen once. The sequencing sample was made of peripheral blood. Receptors were obtained from a woman aged 80 or over with acute or convalescent COVID-19. CDR3s include the opening cysteine and the closing phenylalanine or tryptophan. Fields, in order: CDR3 protein, CDR3 DNA, V gene, D gene, clone size, CDR3 length, J gene. The D gene is left open where the match is weak. Clone size is shown for a subset of rows, as once, few, many or a class of expanded clone.

CDR3 protein: CASSQGVRAGAEAFF; CDR3 DNA: TGCGCCAGCAGCCAAGGGGTAAGGGCCGGGGCTGAAGCTTTCTTT; V gene: TRBV4-1; D gene: -; clone size: -; CDR3 length: 15; J gene: TRBJ1-1
CDR3 protein: CASSRQAGDQETQYF; CDR3 DNA: TGCGCCAGCAGCCGACAAGCGGGGGACCAAGAGACCCAGTACTTC; V gene: TRBV4-1; D gene: TRBD2; clone size: -; CDR3 length: 15; J gene: TRBJ2-5
CDR3 protein: CASSRDSSSGNTIYF; CDR3 DNA: TGTGCCAGCTCCCGGGACAGCTCCTCTGGAAACACCATATATTTT; V gene: TRBV6-5; D gene: TRBD1; clone size: -; CDR3 length: 15; J gene: TRBJ1-3
CDR3 protein: CASSSTTGAYEQYF; CDR3 DNA: TGTGCCAGCAGCTCCACTACAGGGGCCTACGAGCAGTACTTC; V gene: TRBV5-4; D gene: TRBD1; clone size: -; CDR3 length: 14; J gene: TRBJ2-7
CDR3 protein: CASSPRGARGYTF; CDR3 DNA: TGTGCCAGCAGCCCACGGGGGGCGCGTGGCTACACCTTC; V gene: TRBV7-6; D gene: -; clone size: -; CDR3 length: 13; J gene: TRBJ1-2
CDR3 protein: CSVEDFRQGSNYGYTF; CDR3 DNA: TGCAGCGTTGAAGACTTTCGGCAGGGCTCCAACTATGGCTACACCTTC; V gene: TRBV29-1; D gene: -; clone size: -; CDR3 length: 16; J gene: TRBJ1-2
CDR3 protein: CASSLSGGQGEAFF; CDR3 DNA: TGTGCCAGCAGCTTAAGCGGGGGCCAGGGGGAAGCTTTCTTT; V gene: TRBV11-3; D gene: -; clone size: -; CDR3 length: 14; J gene: TRBJ1-1
CDR3 protein: CASSEGWTGHTQPQHF; CDR3 DNA: TGTGCCAGCAGCGAGGGATGGACAGGGCACACTCAGCCCCAGCATTTT; V gene: TRBV5-6; D gene: TRBD1; clone size: -; CDR3 length: 16; J gene: TRBJ1-5
CDR3 protein: CSAPSGGGYTF; CDR3 DNA: TGCAGTGCTCCGAGCGGAGGTGGCTACACCTTC; V gene: TRBV20-1; D gene: -; clone size: -; CDR3 length: 11; J gene: TRBJ1-2
CDR3 protein: CATSRAHYEQYF; CDR3 DNA: TGTGCCACCAGCAGAGCCCACTACGAGCAGTACTTC; V gene: TRBV15; D gene: -; clone size: -; CDR3 length: 12; J gene: TRBJ2-7
CDR3 protein: CAWLAGTYEQYF; CDR3 DNA: TGTGCCTGGCTAGCGGGGACCTACGAGCAGTACTTC; V gene: TRBV30; D gene: TRBD2; clone size: -; CDR3 length: 12; J gene: TRBJ2-7
CDR3 protein: CASSSPASGGTDTQYF; CDR3 DNA: TGTGCCAGCAGCTCGCCCGCTAGCGGGGGCACAGATACGCAGTATTTT; V gene: TRBV7-6; D gene: TRBD2; clone size: -; CDR3 length: 16; J gene: TRBJ2-3
CDR3 protein: CAWSTGGSSYEQYF; CDR3 DNA: TGTGCCTGGAGTACCGGCGGCAGCTCCTACGAGCAGTACTTC; V gene: TRBV30; D gene: -; clone size: once; CDR3 length: 14; J gene: TRBJ2-7
CDR3 protein: CASSYSPRQGANTEAFF; CDR3 DNA: TGTGCCAGCAGTTACTCACCCCGACAGGGGGCAAACACTGAAGCTTTCTTT; V gene: TRBV6-2/TRBV6-3; D gene: TRBD1; clone size: -; CDR3 length: 17; J gene: TRBJ1-1
CDR3 protein: CASSSPTSGAANTGELFF; CDR3 DNA: TGTGCCAGCAGCTCTCCGACTAGCGGGGCCGCGAACACCGGGGAGCTGTTTTTT; V gene: TRBV7-3; D gene: TRBD2; clone size: -; CDR3 length: 18; J gene: TRBJ2-2
CDR3 protein: CASSSQGGGRRETQYF; CDR3 DNA: TGTGCCAGCAGTTCTCAGGGGGGAGGCCGGAGGGAGACCCAGTACTTC; V gene: TRBV27; D gene: -; clone size: -; CDR3 length: 16; J gene: TRBJ2-5
CDR3 protein: CASSGSQGITEAFF; CDR3 DNA: TGTGCCAGCAGTGGCAGCCAGGGTATCACTGAAGCTTTCTTT; V gene: TRBV2; D gene: -; clone size: -; CDR3 length: 14; J gene: TRBJ1-1
CDR3 protein: CASSPPGRGATGEQFF; CDR3 DNA: TGTGCCAGCAGCCCGCCCGGGCGGGGGGCCACCGGAGAGCAGTTCTTC; V gene: TRBV7-3; D gene: TRBD2; clone size: -; CDR3 length: 16; J gene: TRBJ2-1
CDR3 protein: CASSQKQGNTEAFF; CDR3 DNA: TGTGCCAGCAGCCAAAAGCAGGGGAACACTGAAGCTTTCTTT; V gene: TRBV7-9; D gene: -; clone size: -; CDR3 length: 14; J gene: TRBJ1-1
CDR3 protein: CASRTGSSADTQYF; CDR3 DNA: TGTGCCAGCAGGACCGGGTCTTCAGCAGATACGCAGTATTTT; V gene: TRBV2; D gene: -; clone size: few; CDR3 length: 14; J gene: TRBJ2-3
CDR3 protein: CASSRQGANTEAFF; CDR3 DNA: TGTGCCAGCAGTCGACAGGGGGCGAACACTGAAGCTTTCTTT; V gene: TRBV2; D gene: TRBD1; clone size: -; CDR3 length: 14; J gene: TRBJ1-1
CDR3 protein: CASSLISLTANTGELFF; CDR3 DNA: TGTGCCAGCAGCTTAATCTCTTTGACAGCAAACACCGGGGAGCTGTTTTTT; V gene: TRBV7-3; D gene: -; clone size: -; CDR3 length: 17; J gene: TRBJ2-2
CDR3 protein: CASTGQGGRSPLHF; CDR3 DNA: TGTGCCAGCACTGGACAGGGGGGACGTTCACCCCTCCACTTT; V gene: TRBV25-1; D gene: TRBD1; clone size: -; CDR3 length: 14; J gene: TRBJ1-6
CDR3 protein: CASSGSTGGGEPQHF; CDR3 DNA: TGTGCCAGCAGTGGGTCTACAGGGGGCGGGGAGCCCCAGCATTTT; V gene: TRBV2; D gene: TRBD1; clone size: -; CDR3 length: 15; J gene: TRBJ1-5
CDR3 protein: CASSVIGLAGRGVRELFF; CDR3 DNA: TGTGCCAGCAGTGTAATCGGACTAGCGGGGCGTGGGGTTAGGGAGCTGTTTTTT; V gene: TRBV2; D gene: TRBD2; clone size: -; CDR3 length: 18; J gene: TRBJ2-2
CDR3 protein: CASSPDIEISF; CDR3 DNA: TGTGCCAGCTCACCAGACATTGAAATTTCCTTT; V gene: TRBV18; D gene: -; clone size: -; CDR3 length: 11; J gene: TRBJ2-3
CDR3 protein: CASSQAGGQVTGELFF; CDR3 DNA: TGCGCCAGCAGCCAAGCGGGGGGGCAAGTCACCGGGGAGCTGTTTTTT; V gene: TRBV4-1; D gene: TRBD2; clone size: -; CDR3 length: 16; J gene: TRBJ2-2
CDR3 protein: CASTKPGQMYEQYF; CDR3 DNA: TGTGCCAGCACAAAGCCGGGACAGATGTACGAGCAGTACTTC; V gene: TRBV6-5; D gene: TRBD1; clone size: once; CDR3 length: 14; J gene: TRBJ2-7
CDR3 protein: CASSHLQGLGNEKLFF; CDR3 DNA: TGCGCCAGCAGCCACCTGCAGGGACTGGGGAATGAAAAACTGTTTTTT; V gene: TRBV4-1; D gene: -; clone size: once; CDR3 length: 16; J gene: TRBJ1-4
CDR3 protein: CASSLAGGETEAFF; CDR3 DNA: TGCGCCAGCAGCTTGGCCGGGGGGGAAACTGAAGCTTTCTTT; V gene: TRBV5-1; D gene: -; clone size: -; CDR3 length: 14; J gene: TRBJ1-1
CDR3 protein: CASSRGDSYGYTF; CDR3 DNA: TGCGCCAGCAGCCGCGGGGACAGCTATGGCTACACCTTC; V gene: TRBV5-1; D gene: TRBD1; clone size: few; CDR3 length: 13; J gene: TRBJ1-2
CDR3 protein: CASSLSVPRDGSMKAFF; CDR3 DNA: TGTGCCAGCAGTTTATCGGTTCCGCGGGACGGATCAATGAAAGCTTTCTTT; V gene: TRBV27; D gene: -; clone size: -; CDR3 length: 17; J gene: TRBJ1-1
CDR3 protein: CASRIYLRTAGNYGYTF; CDR3 DNA: TGCGCCAGCAGAATCTACCTGAGGACAGCCGGAAACTATGGCTACACCTTC; V gene: TRBV5-1; D gene: -; clone size: -; CDR3 length: 17; J gene: TRBJ1-2
CDR3 protein: CASSQGRPQGTGANVLTF; CDR3 DNA: TGTGCCAGCAGCCAAGGCCGACCGCAGGGGACCGGGGCCAACGTCCTGACTTTC; V gene: TRBV3-1/TRBV3-2; D gene: -; clone size: -; CDR3 length: 18; J gene: TRBJ2-6
CDR3 protein: CAISMDGTAYGYTF; CDR3 DNA: TGTGCCATCAGCATGGACGGGACAGCCTATGGCTACACCTTC; V gene: TRBV10-3; D gene: TRBD1; clone size: -; CDR3 length: 14; J gene: TRBJ1-2
CDR3 protein: CASRRGNTEAFF; CDR3 DNA: TGTGCCAGCCGAAGGGGGAACACTGAAGCTTTCTTT; V gene: TRBV19; D gene: -; clone size: few; CDR3 length: 12; J gene: TRBJ1-1
CDR3 protein: CASSPLSGYTSTDTQYF; CDR3 DNA: TGTGCCAGCAGCCCGCTTTCGGGTTATACTAGCACAGATACGCAGTATTTT; V gene: TRBV11-2; D gene: -; clone size: -; CDR3 length: 17; J gene: TRBJ2-3
CDR3 protein: CASSLGVRDYEQYF; CDR3 DNA: TGTGCCAGCAGCTTAGGGGTCCGGGATTACGAGCAGTACTTC; V gene: TRBV7-2; D gene: -; clone size: -; CDR3 length: 14; J gene: TRBJ2-7
CDR3 protein: CASSELGLAEEYF; CDR3 DNA: TGTGCCAGCAGTGAACTAGGTCTAGCGGAGGAGTACTTC; V gene: TRBV6-1; D gene: TRBD2; clone size: -; CDR3 length: 13; J gene: TRBJ2-7
CDR3 protein: CASTNSYNSPLHF; CDR3 DNA: TGTGCCAGCACTAACTCCTATAATTCACCCCTCCACTTT; V gene: TRBV12-3/TRBV12-4; D gene: -; clone size: -; CDR3 length: 13; J gene: TRBJ1-6
CDR3 protein: CASSLGPPQGAGANVLTF; CDR3 DNA: TGTGCCAGCAGCTTAGGCCCCCCACAGGGGGCTGGGGCCAACGTCCTGACTTTC; V gene: TRBV7-2; D gene: TRBD1; clone size: -; CDR3 length: 18; J gene: TRBJ2-6
CDR3 protein: CASSLPDRGSPLHF; CDR3 DNA: TGCGCCAGCAGCTTGCCGGACAGGGGTTCACCCCTCCACTTT; V gene: TRBV5-1; D gene: TRBD1; clone size: -; CDR3 length: 14; J gene: TRBJ1-6
CDR3 protein: CASSLAAVNTEAFF; CDR3 DNA: TGTGCCAGCAGCTTAGCGGCTGTAAACACTGAAGCTTTCTTT; V gene: TRBV7-2; D gene: -; clone size: -; CDR3 length: 14; J gene: TRBJ1-1
CDR3 protein: CASSYSGQLDEAFF; CDR3 DNA: TGTGCCAGCAGTTACTCGGGACAGCTAGATGAAGCTTTCTTT; V gene: TRBV6-5; D gene: TRBD1; clone size: -; CDR3 length: 14; J gene: TRBJ1-1
CDR3 protein: CASSPPSTDQAFF; CDR3 DNA: TGCGCCAGCAGCCCTCCTTCGACAGACCAAGCTTTCTTT; V gene: TRBV5-1; D gene: -; clone size: -; CDR3 length: 13; J gene: TRBJ1-1
CDR3 protein: CASSRQGFLSPLHF; CDR3 DNA: TGTGCCAGCTCACGACAGGGGTTCCTCTCACCCCTCCACTTT; V gene: TRBV18; D gene: TRBD1; clone size: -; CDR3 length: 14; J gene: TRBJ1-6
CDR3 protein: CASSDPTAQHF; CDR3 DNA: TGTGCCAGCAGTGACCCCACGGCCCAGCATTTT; V gene: TRBV2; D gene: -; clone size: -; CDR3 length: 11; J gene: TRBJ1-5
CDR3 protein: CASSYGGLARAGELFF; CDR3 DNA: TGTGCCAGCAGCTATGGCGGACTAGCCAGGGCCGGGGAGCTGTTTTTT; V gene: TRBV7-6; D gene: TRBD2; clone size: -; CDR3 length: 16; J gene: TRBJ2-2
CDR3 protein: CATSRDISGGETDTQYF; CDR3 DNA: TGTGCCACCAGCAGAGATATTAGCGGGGGGGAAACAGATACGCAGTATTTT; V gene: TRBV15; D gene: TRBD2; clone size: once; CDR3 length: 17; J gene: TRBJ2-3
CDR3 protein: CATSRDSPSGGQNEQFF; CDR3 DNA: TGTGCCACCAGCAGAGATTCCCCTAGCGGGGGGCAGAATGAGCAGTTCTTC; V gene: TRBV15; D gene: TRBD2; clone size: few; CDR3 length: 17; J gene: TRBJ2-1
CDR3 protein: CATSESGGRATQYF; CDR3 DNA: TGTGCCACCAGTGAATCAGGGGGCCGGGCGACCCAGTACTTC; V gene: TRBV24-1; D gene: TRBD1; clone size: -; CDR3 length: 14; J gene: TRBJ2-5
CDR3 protein: CATSDPGTGSEQFF; CDR3 DNA: TGTGCCACCAGTGATCCCGGGACAGGGAGTGAGCAGTTCTTC; V gene: TRBV24-1; D gene: TRBD1; clone size: -; CDR3 length: 14; J gene: TRBJ2-1